This TCR beta chain was obtained from a study of T cell changes during pregnancy in multiple sclerosis. Per germline, CDR1 MNHNS and CDR2 SASEGT. The CDR3 has 15 amino acids. Trimming cost V 9 bases and J 2 bases; bases outside gene matches: 10. Measured with immunoSEQ multiplex PCR; TCRdb has only the in-frame clones, and not every one. The data contain 35,000 to 45,000 clones, 70% to 90% of them singletons. The sequencing here drew on CD4+ T cells from peripheral blood mononuclear cells, taken after pregnancy. The chain recombines TRBV6-1 with TRBJ1-5; 7 nucleotides agree with TRBD1. This clonotype originated in a female donor with multiple sclerosis, enrolled in a pregnancy study. Written as DNA, the CDR3 is TGTGCCAGTTCCGAGGTCGGGACAGGCAATCAGCCCCAGCATTTT. Residues: CASSEVGTGNQPQHF.